The T cell receptor beta chain described here comes from a study of cytomegalovirus exposure and HLA in healthy donors. Across the study: Researchers previously reported finding 90 million to 130 million unique TCR beta sequences from roughly 180 million T cells.

Remarks on this clone: No antigen is known for it.

This CDR3 spans 17 amino acids. The germline V gene has CDR1 SNHLY and CDR2 FYNNEI. J was trimmed by 2 bases and V by 0 bases; bases with no gene match: 7. Broader study findings: Investigators reported 150 to 200 TCR beta chains as tied to cytomegalovirus. Most TCR beta V segments were productive about 87% or about 30% of the time in an earlier analysis. Analyzed later, association rates of TCRs varied across HLA loci, with DRB1 most and HLA-C fewest.

Researchers ran the PCR with 60 Vbeta and 13 Jbeta primers. Sequencing used immunoSEQ multiplex PCR; TCRdb keeps in-frame clones, though not all of them. Of fewer than 150,000 clones listed, 75% to 80% are singletons. The TCR was taken from a woman aged 45-65 years in good health and CMV-seronegative. The rearrangement uses TRBV2 and TRBJ1-5; TRBD1 matches at 7 bases. The sequenced material came from PBMCs. The CDR3 reads CASSEAGRDRRNQPQHF. The CDR3 coding sequence is TGTGCCAGCAGTGAAGCGGGTAGGGACAGACGCAATCAGCCCCAGCATTTT.